A single sample gave rise to the 5 T cell receptor beta chains below, sequenced in a study of control samples from healthy donors and cancer patients. Produced via immunoSEQ multiplex PCR; TCRdb's table is partial and in-frame only. Of about 130,000 clones listed, 90% to 95% are singletons. Sequences were obtained from PBMCs. These receptors all stem from a man between 60 and 75 years old with colorectal cancer.

The chain recombines TRBV24-1 with TRBJ1-1, with 7 bases aligning to TRBD1. V lost 4 bases to trimming and J lost 5 bases; unmatched junction nucleotides: 3. This CDR3 spans 13 amino acids. The V gene's germline CDR1 is KGHDR and CDR2 SFDVKD. Written as DNA, the CDR3 is TGTGCCACCAGTGACCCCAGGGGGACTGAAGCTTTCTTT. This gives the protein CATSDPRGTEAFF.

The chain carries TRBV7-8 and TRBJ1-2; no reliable D call. The length of the CDR3 is 14 residues. Looked up from germline, CDR1 is SGHVS and CDR2 is FQNEAQ. V lost 3 bases and J 3 bases, leaving 11 bases between the germline ends. The CDR3 DNA reads TGTGCCAGCAGCTTCGACTTGGATGACTATGGCTACACCTTC. This sequence encodes CASSFDLDDYGYTF.

The genes are TRBV5-4 and TRBJ1-1, with a weak D call TRBD1 (6 bases). CDR1 is SGHNT and CDR2 is YYREEE in the germline V gene (reference sequence). The CDR3 sequence is 14 residues long. V lost 0 bases and J 1 base, leaving 7 bases between the germline ends. The CDR3 spells CASSLEQGNTEAFF. The CDR3 DNA sequence: TGTGCCAGCAGCTTGGAACAGGGGAACACTGAAGCTTTCTTT.

In this sample, this clone turned up a few times. V is TRBV19 and J is TRBJ1-1; 10 bases are shared with TRBD1. The CDR3 runs 18 residues. V was clipped by 1 base and J by 4 bases; unmatched bases: 12. Germline V CDR1 and CDR2: LNHDA, SQIVND (reference sequence). The CDR3 region is CASSIVAPGQGFFTEAFF. In nucleotides, the CDR3 is TGTGCCAGTAGTATAGTAGCGCCGGGACAGGGGTTCTTCACTGAAGCTTTCTTT.

The rearrangement links TRBV6-1 to TRBJ2-2; D possibly corresponds to TRBD2 (5 bases). The CDR3 is 16 residues long. Germline V CDR1 and CDR2: MNHNS, SASEGT. The V end lost 0 bases, the J end lost 3 bases, and 11 bases lay between the germline ends. The CDR3 bases are TGTGCCAGCAGTGAAGCGTACGGGGATGACACCGGGGAGCTGTTTTTT. Its translation: CASSEAYGDDTGELFF.